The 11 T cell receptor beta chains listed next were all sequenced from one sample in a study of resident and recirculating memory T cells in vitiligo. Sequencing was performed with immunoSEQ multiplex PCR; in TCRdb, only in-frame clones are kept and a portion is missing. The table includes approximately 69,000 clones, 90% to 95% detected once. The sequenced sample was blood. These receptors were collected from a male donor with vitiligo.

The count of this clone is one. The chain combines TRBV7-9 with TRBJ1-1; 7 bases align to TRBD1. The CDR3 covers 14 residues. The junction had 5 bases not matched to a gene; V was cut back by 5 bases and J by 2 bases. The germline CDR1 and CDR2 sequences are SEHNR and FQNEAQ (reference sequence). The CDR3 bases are TGTGCCAGCAGCCAGGGACAGTCTAACACTGAAGCTTTCTTT. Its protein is CASSQGQSNTEAFF.

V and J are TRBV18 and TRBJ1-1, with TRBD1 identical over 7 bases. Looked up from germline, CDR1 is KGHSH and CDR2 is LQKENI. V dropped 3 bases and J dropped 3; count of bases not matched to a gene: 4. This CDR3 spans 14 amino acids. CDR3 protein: CASSPNQGDTEAFF. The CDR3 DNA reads TGTGCCAGCTCACCGAATCAGGGGGACACTGAAGCTTTCTTT.

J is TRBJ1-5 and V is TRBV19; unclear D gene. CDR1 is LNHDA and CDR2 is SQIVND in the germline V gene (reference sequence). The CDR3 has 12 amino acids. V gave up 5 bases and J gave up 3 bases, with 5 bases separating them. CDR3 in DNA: TGTGCCAGTAGTTCCTTCAATCAGCCCCAGCATTTT. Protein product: CASSSFNQPQHF.

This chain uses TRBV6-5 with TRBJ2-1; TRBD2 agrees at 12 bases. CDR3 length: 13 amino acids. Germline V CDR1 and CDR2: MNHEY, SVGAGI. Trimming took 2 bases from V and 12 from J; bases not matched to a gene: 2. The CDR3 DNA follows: TGTGCCAGCAGTTACCAGACTAGCGGGGGGCAGTTCTTC. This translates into CASSYQTSGGQFF.

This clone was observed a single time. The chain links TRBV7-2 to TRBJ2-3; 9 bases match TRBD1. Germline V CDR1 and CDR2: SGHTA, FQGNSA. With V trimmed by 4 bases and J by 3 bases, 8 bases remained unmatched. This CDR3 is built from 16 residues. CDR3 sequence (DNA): TGTGCCAGCAGCTCAATGACAGGGGGGAGGACAGATACGCAGTATTTT. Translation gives CASSSMTGGRTDTQYF. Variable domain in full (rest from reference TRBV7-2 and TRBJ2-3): GAGVSQSPSNKVTEKGKDVELRCDPISGHTALYWYRQSLGQGLEFLIYFQGNSAPDKSGLPSDRFSAERTGGSVSTLTIQRTQQEDSAVYLCASSSMTGGRTDTQYFGPGTRLTVL.

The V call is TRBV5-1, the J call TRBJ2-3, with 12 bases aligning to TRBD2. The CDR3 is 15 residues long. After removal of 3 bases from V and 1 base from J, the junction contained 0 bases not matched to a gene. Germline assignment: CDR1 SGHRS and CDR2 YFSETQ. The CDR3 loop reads CASSSSGGGTDTQYF. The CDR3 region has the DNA TGCGCCAGCAGCTCTAGCGGGGGGGGCACAGATACGCAGTATTTT.

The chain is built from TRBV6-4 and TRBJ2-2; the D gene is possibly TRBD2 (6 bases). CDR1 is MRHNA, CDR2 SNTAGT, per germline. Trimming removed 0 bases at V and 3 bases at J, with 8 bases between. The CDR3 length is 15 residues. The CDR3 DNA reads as TGTGCCAGCAGTGACTCGGCGGGGTACACCGGGGAGCTGTTTTTT. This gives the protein CASSDSAGYTGELFF.

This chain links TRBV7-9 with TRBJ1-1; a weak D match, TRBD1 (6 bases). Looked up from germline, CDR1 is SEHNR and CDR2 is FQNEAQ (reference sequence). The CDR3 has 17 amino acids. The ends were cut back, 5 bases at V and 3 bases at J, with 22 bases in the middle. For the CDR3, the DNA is TGTGCCAGCAGCCACCGGTCGGGGGGCCCTAGGGACACTGAAGCTTTCTTT. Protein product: CASSHRSGGPRDTEAFF.

Written as DNA, the CDR3 is TGTGCCAGCAGCCCCGTTGGGGGGGGCACAGATACGCAGTATTTT. It specifies CASSPVGGGTDTQYF. This chain links TRBV7-3 with TRBJ2-3, with TRBD2 matching over 7 bases. V lost 5 bases to trimming and J lost 1 base; unmatched junction nucleotides: 6. The CDR3 has 15 residues. Germline lookup yields CDR1 SGHTA and CDR2 FQGTGA. The entire variable domain, with the rest obtained from reference TRBV7-3 and TRBJ2-3, is as follows: GAGVSQTPSNKVTEKGKYVELRCDPISGHTALYWYRQSLGQGPEFLIYFQGTGAADDSGLPNDRFFAVRPEGSVSTLKIQRTERGDSAVYLCASSPVGGGTDTQYFGPGTRLTVL.

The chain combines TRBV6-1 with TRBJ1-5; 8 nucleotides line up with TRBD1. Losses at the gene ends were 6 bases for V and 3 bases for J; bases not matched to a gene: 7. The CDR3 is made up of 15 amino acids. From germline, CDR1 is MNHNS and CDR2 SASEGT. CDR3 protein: CASRPGQGINQPQHF. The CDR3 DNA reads TGTGCCAGCAGACCCGGACAGGGAATCAATCAGCCCCAGCATTTT.

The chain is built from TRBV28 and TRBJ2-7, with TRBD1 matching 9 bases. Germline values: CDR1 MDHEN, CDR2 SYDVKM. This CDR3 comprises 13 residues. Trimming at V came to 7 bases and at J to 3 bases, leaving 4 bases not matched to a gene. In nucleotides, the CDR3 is TGTGCCAGCACCCGGACAGGGGACTACGAGCAGTACTTC. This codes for CASTRTGDYEQYF.